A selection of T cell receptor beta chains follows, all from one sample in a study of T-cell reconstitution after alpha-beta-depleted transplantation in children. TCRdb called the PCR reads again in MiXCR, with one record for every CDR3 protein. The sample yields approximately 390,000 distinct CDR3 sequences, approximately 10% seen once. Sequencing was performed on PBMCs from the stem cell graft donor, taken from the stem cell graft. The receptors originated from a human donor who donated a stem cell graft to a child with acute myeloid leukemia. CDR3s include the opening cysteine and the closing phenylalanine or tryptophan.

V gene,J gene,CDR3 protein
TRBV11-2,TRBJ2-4,CASSAGNGMQYF
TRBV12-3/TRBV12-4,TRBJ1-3,CASSLAKSGGNTIYF
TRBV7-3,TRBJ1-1,CASSSSGPPNTEAFF
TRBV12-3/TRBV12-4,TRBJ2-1,CASSLSPTGRVSNEQFF
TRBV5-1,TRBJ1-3,CASSLLGSGNTIYF
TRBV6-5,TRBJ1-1,CASSYWSGTGGTEAFF
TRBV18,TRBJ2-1,CASSPRTSVSNEQFF
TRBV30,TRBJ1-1,CAWNRQSYTEAFF
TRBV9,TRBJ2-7,CASSRLWDTKYYEQYF
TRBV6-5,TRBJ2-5,CASSYSSAGVKTQYF
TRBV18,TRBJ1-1,CASSPQRSNTEAFF
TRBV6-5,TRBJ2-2,CASSYSGRATGELFF
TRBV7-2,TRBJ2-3,CASSSTGTSLDTQYF
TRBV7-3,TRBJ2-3,CASSPGLRGGTDTQYF
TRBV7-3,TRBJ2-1,CASSLWTAYNEQFF
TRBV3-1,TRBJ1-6,CASSQLRGNNSPLHF
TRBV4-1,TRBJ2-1,CASSQEDRRFYNEQFF
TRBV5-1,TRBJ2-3,CASSLETQGQGTQYF
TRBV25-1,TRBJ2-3,CASSPVGDTQYF
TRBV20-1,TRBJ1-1,CSASPQDRGHTEAFF
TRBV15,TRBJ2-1,CATSRGGLAENNEQFF
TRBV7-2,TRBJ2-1,CASRTGGGSSEQFF
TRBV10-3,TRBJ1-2,CAITGSNYGYTF
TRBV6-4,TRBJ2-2,CASRHIGGTGELFF
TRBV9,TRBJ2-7,CASSLASAGYEQYF
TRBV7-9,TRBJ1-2,CASSLFVAAQANYGYTF
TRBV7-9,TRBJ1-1,CASNRVDTEAFF
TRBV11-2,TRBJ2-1,CASSHARTSEQFF
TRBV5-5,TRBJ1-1,CASSFLGGSLLGEAFF
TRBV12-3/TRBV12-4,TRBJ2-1,CASIKASGGQFF
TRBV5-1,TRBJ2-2,CASSRTSGTGELFF
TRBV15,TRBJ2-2,CATSRMTGGPGELFF
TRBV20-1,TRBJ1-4,CSARDGPFNEKLFF
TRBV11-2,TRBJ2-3,CASRSFGLAADTQYF